The clone carrying this T cell receptor beta chain occurred a few times. Its antigen is unknown. Using RNA transcripts as the source, TCR beta CDR3 regions were amplified. The TCR CDR3 was amplified in a first-round RT-PCR using the HTBI primer set. TCRdb redid the calling of the multiplex PCR reads with MiXCR, one entry per CDR3 protein. The sample yields 640,000 or so distinct CDR3 sequences, around 15% seen once. The data derive from a study of T cells in Graves' hyperthyroidism and ophthalmopathy. Across the study: Prior to any treatment, at the point of initial diagnosis, peripheral blood was collected.

The CDR3 loop spans 13 amino acids. The germline gives CDR1 SGHVS, CDR2 FQNEAQ. The V end was cut by 5 bases, the J end by 5 bases, with 13 bases between. The study, taken as a whole, reports: In simple terms, a model built on 13 V-J features told ophthalmopathy apart from stable hyperthyroidism.

The V and J genes are TRBV7-8 and TRBJ2-7; D is possibly TRBD2 (5 bases). This receptor was obtained from a woman in her 40s with Graves' ophthalmopathy. Sequencing used blood. This CDR3 reads CASSEESRDEQYF. The CDR3 region has the DNA TGTGCCAGCAGCGAAGAGTCGAGGGACGAGCAGTACTTC.